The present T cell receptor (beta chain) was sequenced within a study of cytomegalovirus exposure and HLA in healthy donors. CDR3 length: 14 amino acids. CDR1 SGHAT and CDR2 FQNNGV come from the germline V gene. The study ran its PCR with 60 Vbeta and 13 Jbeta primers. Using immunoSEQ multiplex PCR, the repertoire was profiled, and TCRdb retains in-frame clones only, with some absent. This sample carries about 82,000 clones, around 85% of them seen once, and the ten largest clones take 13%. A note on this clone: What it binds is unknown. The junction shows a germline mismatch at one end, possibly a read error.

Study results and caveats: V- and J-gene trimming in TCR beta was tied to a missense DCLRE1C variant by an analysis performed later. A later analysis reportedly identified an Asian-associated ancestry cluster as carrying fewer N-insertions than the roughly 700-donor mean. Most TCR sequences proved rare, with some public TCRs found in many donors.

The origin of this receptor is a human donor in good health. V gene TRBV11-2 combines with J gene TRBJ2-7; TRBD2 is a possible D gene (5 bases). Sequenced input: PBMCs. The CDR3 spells CASSLGYGLANWDF. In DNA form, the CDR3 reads TGTGCCAGCAGCCTAGGATACGGACTGGCTAACTGGGACTTC.